This T cell receptor beta chain was captured by sequencing in a study of T cell responses to AZD1222 COVID-19 vaccine. Points from the study as a whole: Only five to seven individuals given AZD1222 were seropositive at baseline. All repertoire sampling was performed exclusively after the peak T cell response. There were vaccine-associated CD4 TCRs across spike, dominant at 160-218 and 743-854. White British people made up most donors, females outnumbered males, and clonal diversity was possibly underestimated.

Clones were sequenced by immunoSEQ multiplex PCR, and TCRdb holds only the in-frame ones, with some missing. Here the sample spans roughly 150,000 clones, 92% being singletons. V shed 2 bases and J 3 bases; nucleotides not matched to a gene: 10. CDR1 and CDR2 (germline): SGHNT, YYREEE (reference sequence). This CDR3 has 16 residues. Only one count was recorded for this clone. What it recognizes is unknown. The TCR sequence derives from an adult in good health. The chain is built from TRBV5-4 and TRBJ2-7; 8 bases agree with TRBD2. The material sequenced was peripheral blood, taken on day 0 of AZD1222 vaccination. The CDR3 loop reads CASSFGGGRPYYEQYF. The CDR3 DNA follows: TGTGCCAGCAGCTTCGGGGGGGGGCGACCCTACTACGAGCAGTACTTC. The full variable domain, in which reference TRBV5-4 and TRBJ2-7 provide the parts outside the CDR3, is ETGVTQSPTHLIKTRGQQVTLRCSSQSGHNTVSWYQQALGQGPQFIFQYYREEENGRGNFPPRFSGLQFPNYSSELNVNALELDDSALYLCASSFGGGRPYYEQYFGPGTRLTVT.